This paragraph covers one T cell receptor beta chain sequence. The antigen it binds to is not known. The record has no base qualities; no much larger clone is one base away. This sample was included in a study of blood T cells in healthy people across ages (dated by TCRdb to between 2014 and 2017). General notes on the study: In model experiments, roughly one uniquely barcoded TCR beta cDNA molecule per two T cells was captured by template switching. Two additional independent replicas of 1 million unique cDNA reads from the same blood draw were analyzed for two donors (one aged 18 to 30 and one aged 80 or older). The donors were divided into four age groups: young (average around 16 years), middle-aged (almost 40), aged (approximately 62) and long-lived (82). Age-related changes in TCR beta repertoire diversity were measured in the study by deep sequencing normalized with unique cDNA molecular identifiers. To avoid experimental bias, donors of different ages were distributed randomly across sequencing lanes. General conclusions and limits of the study: Observed TCR beta diversity per million T cells fell roughly linearly with age, and a significant reduction was already apparent by age about 43. Since profiling was done on bulk unsorted PBMCs, naive and antigen-experienced compartments could not be conclusively compared. Because donor CMV infection status was unknown, age-related changes in expanded clonotypes were potentially confounded. The long-lived group showed more naive CD4+ T cells, fewer expanded clones and increased TCR diversity than the aged group, suggesting age selection. Total diversity estimates from one million sequenced T cells were considered lower bounds and underestimates. Observed TCR beta diversity correlated strongly with the percentage of naive T cells measured by flow cytometry.

The donors were roughly 38 Caucasian individuals from Russia, aged 6 to 90 years, who were systemically healthy. Each donor gave approximately 10 milliliters of peripheral blood, collected into EDTA-treated Vacutainer tubes. Ficoll-Paque density-gradient centrifugation was used to isolate PBMCs, with at least 6.5 million per sample. Total RNA, at least 6 micrograms per sample, was extracted from PBMCs with Trizol reagent. Naive CD45RAhigh/CD27high T cell percentages were measured by flow cytometry on a PBMC aliquot from every donor. In the germline V gene, CDR1 corresponds to SNHLY and CDR2 to FYNNEI. Clipping removes 5 bases from V and 5 bases from J, with 6 as the unmatched junction base count. Including cysteine and phenylalanine, the CDR3 has 13 amino acids. Only the CDR3 region is kept as DNA, spanning 39 bases read in frame from base 1. The library was built by means of 5' RACE. The data were produced on an Illumina HiSeq 2500. A second PCR of about 7 to 12 cycles was run with a J-beta primer mix and a sample-barcoded 5' primer. A unique molecular identifier was introduced onto each TCR beta cDNA molecule by a template-switch 5' adaptor carrying 12 random nucleotides. At least 3 million CDR3-containing paired-end reads were obtained from each sample. First-strand cDNA was synthesized from all RNA with the Mint cDNA synthesis kit, primed by a TRBC-specific oligonucleotide. Following uracil-DNA glycosylase treatment, a first 18-cycle PCR with universal primers M1SS and BC2_uni_R was performed on all cDNA. The authors' pipeline ran thus. Each sample was normalized by randomly selecting 1 million high-quality reads, each carrying a distinct molecular identifier. Instead of being binned into consensus sequences, reads that shared molecular identifiers were thrown out. MiTCR, with a Q25 quality threshold and the strictest error-elimination algorithm, was used for CDR3 identification, clonotype clustering and error correction. A nonparametric unseen species model with Euler transformation was used to estimate a lower bound on total TCR beta diversity. TCRdb trimmed public reads at Q25 via fastp, called clones via MiXCR and kept in-frame beta chains. Each entry merges the rows of one CDR3 protein and shows their most common DNA and genes. These V and J calls derive from TCRdb rather than the authors' analysis. The sample includes more than 1,400,000 distinct CDR3 sequences, with roughly 40% observed a single time. The top ten clonotypes cover 6.5% to 10% of the sample.

The source material was blood. The sequence was obtained from a woman between 18 and 29 years old in good health. Recombination joined TRBV2 with TRBJ2-7; 7 central bases correspond to TRBD2. The CDR3 protein is CASSKAGVDEQYF. The nucleotide sequence reads as follows: TGTGCCAGCAGTAAGGCGGGGGTAGACGAGCAGTACTTC.